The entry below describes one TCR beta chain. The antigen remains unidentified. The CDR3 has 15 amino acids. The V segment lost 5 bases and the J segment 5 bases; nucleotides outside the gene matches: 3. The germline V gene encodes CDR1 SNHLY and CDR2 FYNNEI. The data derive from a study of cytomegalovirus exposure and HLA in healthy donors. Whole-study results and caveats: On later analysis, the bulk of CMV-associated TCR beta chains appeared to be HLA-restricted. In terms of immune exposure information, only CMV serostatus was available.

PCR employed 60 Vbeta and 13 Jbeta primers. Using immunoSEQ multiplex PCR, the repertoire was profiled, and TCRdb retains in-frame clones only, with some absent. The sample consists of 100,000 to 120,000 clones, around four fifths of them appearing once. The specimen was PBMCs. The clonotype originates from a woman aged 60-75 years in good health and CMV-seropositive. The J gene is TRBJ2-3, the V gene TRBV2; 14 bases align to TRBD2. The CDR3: CASSTGLAGVDTQYF. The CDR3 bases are TGTGCCAGCAGTACGGGACTAGCGGGGGTAGATACGCAGTATTTT.